These 12 T cell receptor beta chains originate from one sample sequenced in a study of lymphopenia after photon versus proton radiotherapy. TCRdb keeps only in-frame clones here, not all; method: immunoSEQ multiplex PCR. The sample has tens of thousands of clones, 94% seen once; the top ten hold around 0.72%. This specimen consisted of peripheral blood, obtained from a patient treated with photon-based radiotherapy. These receptors all stem from a woman in her fifties or sixties with cholangiocarcinoma.

There are a few counts of this clone. The chain uses TRBV7-9 and TRBJ1-1; 7 nucleotides agree with TRBD1. Germline CDR1 reads SEHNR; CDR2 reads FQNEAQ (reference sequence). Trimming cost V 5 bases and J 5 bases; bases outside gene matches: 11. CDR3 length: 15 residues. This CDR3 is CASSPSTGWTTEAFF. The CDR3 DNA reads TGTGCCAGCAGCCCCTCGACAGGGTGGACGACTGAAGCTTTCTTT.

The chain carries TRBV5-1 and TRBJ1-6; perhaps TRBD1 as D (6 bases). CDR1 SGHRS and CDR2 YFSETQ come from the germline V gene. The CDR3 length is 14 residues. V gave up 5 bases and J gave up 6 bases, with 12 bases separating them. The CDR3 DNA is TGCGCCAGCAGAGAGGGGGGAGGTAATTCACCCCTCCACTTT. It codes for CASREGGGNSPLHF.

The chain recombines TRBV18 with TRBJ2-7; 8 bases are a match to TRBD2. The CDR3 length is 12 residues. J lost 3 bases, V lost 5 bases, and 0 bases had no gene match. Germline V gene lookup returns CDR1 KGHSH and CDR2 LQKENI. CDR3 in DNA: TGTGCCAGCTCAGGGACTAGCTACGAGCAGTACTTC. Protein product: CASSGTSYEQYF.

This chain uses TRBV18 with TRBJ1-3; D call uncertain. V lost 3 bases and J lost 0, with 15 bases in between. The CDR3 covers 17 residues. Germline assignment: CDR1 KGHSH and CDR2 LQKENI. CDR3 protein: CASSPESDRSSGNTIYF. The CDR3 DNA reads as TGTGCCAGCTCACCGGAGTCGGACCGGAGCTCTGGAAACACCATATATTTT.

The gene calls are TRBV23-1 and TRBJ1-4; 9 bases are shared with TRBD1. TRBV23-1 is an ORF; its function is uncertain. The CDR3 consists of 15 residues. J gave up 12 bases and V 2 bases, and 10 bases lay outside the gene matches. Written as DNA, the CDR3 is TGCGCCAGCAGTCAACCCCAGTGGGACAGGGATGAACTGTTTTTT. Its protein is CASSQPQWDRDELFF.

For the CDR3, the DNA is TGTGCCAGTAGTATGCTGGTTCGGCTAGGTGGCTACACCTTC. It specifies CASSMLVRLGGYTF. This rearrangement joins TRBV19 to TRBJ1-2, with unresolved D. V was clipped by 3 bases and J by 7 bases, with 15 bases between them. Germline CDR1 is LNHDA and CDR2 is SQIVND (reference sequence). The CDR3 runs 14 residues.

This chain connects TRBV10-3 to TRBJ2-1; 11 nucleotides line up with TRBD2. The CDR3 has 17 residues. The germline V gene encodes CDR1 ENHRY and CDR2 SYGVKD. The junction had 8 bases not matched to a gene; V was cut back by 0 bases and J by 7 bases. The CDR3 region is CAISESASGGFWNEQFF. Here the CDR3 DNA reads TGTGCCATCAGTGAGTCGGCTAGCGGGGGGTTCTGGAATGAGCAGTTCTTC.

In this sample, this clone turned up once. V usage is TRBV2 and J usage is TRBJ2-1; 12 nucleotides line up with TRBD2. Germline V gene sequence: CDR1 SNHLY, CDR2 FYNNEI. The length of the CDR3 is 14 residues. Unmatched junction bases numbered 6, after V lost 7 bases and J lost 8 bases. The DNA of the CDR3 is TGTGCCAGCATCCGACTAGCGGGGGTTCATGAGCAGTTCTTC. Its translation is CASIRLAGVHEQFF.

The CDR3: CASRPTGKDSPLHF. CDR3 coding DNA: TGTGCCAGCAGACCTACAGGGAAGGACTCACCCCTCCACTTT. V is TRBV6-4 and J is TRBJ1-6; D may be TRBD1 (6 bases). Trimming pared 6 bases from V and 10 bases from J, leaving 16 bases between. CDR1 is MRHNA, CDR2 SNTAGT, per germline. This CDR3 has 14 residues.

DNA for the CDR3: TGTGCCAGTAGTATAGGGCGTCAGTATAGCAATCAGCCCCAGCATTTT. Protein: CASSIGRQYSNQPQHF. The V gene is TRBV19, the J gene TRBJ1-5; D is unresolved. With 1 base removed from V and 0 bases from J, the gap between germline ends came to 10 bases. The CDR3 loop spans 16 amino acids. CDR1 LNHDA and CDR2 SQIVND come from the germline V gene (reference sequence).

The CDR3, as DNA: TGTGCCAGCAGCCCGACTAGCGGAGAGGGGTACGAGCAGTACTTC. Residues: CASSPTSGEGYEQYF. V is TRBV7-9 and J is TRBJ2-7; the match to TRBD2 covers 9 bases. V gave up 5 bases and J gave up 4 bases; unmatched junction bases: 9. The V gene's germline CDR1 is SEHNR and CDR2 FQNEAQ (reference sequence). This CDR3 spans 15 amino acids.

The genes are TRBV5-6 and TRBJ2-7; TRBD1 aligns across 8 bases. CDR3 length: 13 amino acids. From germline, CDR1 is SGHDT and CDR2 YYEEEE. The trim removed 5 bases at V and 2 bases at J, leaving 3 bases unmatched. The CDR3 nucleotides read TGTGCCAGCAGGCGACAGGGGACCTACGAGCAGTACTTC. Its translation: CASRRQGTYEQYF.